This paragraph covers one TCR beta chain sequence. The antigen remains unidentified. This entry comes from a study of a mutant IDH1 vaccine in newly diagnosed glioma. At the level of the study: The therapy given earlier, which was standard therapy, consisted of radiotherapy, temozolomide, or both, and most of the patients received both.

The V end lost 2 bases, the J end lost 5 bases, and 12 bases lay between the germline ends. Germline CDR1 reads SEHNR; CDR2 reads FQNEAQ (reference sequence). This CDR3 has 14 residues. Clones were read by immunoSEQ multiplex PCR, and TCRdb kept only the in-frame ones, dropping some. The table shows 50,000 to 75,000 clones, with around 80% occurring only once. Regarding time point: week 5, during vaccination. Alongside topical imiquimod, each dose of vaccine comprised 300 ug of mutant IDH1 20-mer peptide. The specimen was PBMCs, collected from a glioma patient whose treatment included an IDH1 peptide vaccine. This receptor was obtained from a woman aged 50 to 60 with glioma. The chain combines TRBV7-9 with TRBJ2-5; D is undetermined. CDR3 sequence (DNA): TGTGCCAGCAGCTTACCCTCTAGAGACGAGACCCAGTACTTC. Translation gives CASSLPSRDETQYF. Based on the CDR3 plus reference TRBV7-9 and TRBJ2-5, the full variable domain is DTGVSQNPRHKITKRGQNVTFRCDPISEHNRLYWYRQTLGQGPEFLTYFQNEAQLEKSRLLSDRFSAERPKGSFSTLEIQRTEQGDSAMYLCASSLPSRDETQYFGPGTRLLVL.